The next 10 T cell receptor beta chains were all read from a single sample in a study of blood T cells in healthy people across ages. Primers used in a second PCR of roughly 7 to 11 cycles were a sample-barcoded 5' primer and a J-beta primer mix. One entry per CDR3 protein, called by TCRdb with MiXCR from the 5' RACE reads. This sample has 700,000 to 950,000 distinct CDR3 sequences, with roughly 45% found just once. Sequencing was done on a sample of blood. These receptors were obtained from a woman in her sixties in good health.

CDR3 coding DNA: TGTGCCAGCACCAAATCAACAGGGGCCTCGAACACCGGGGAGCTGTTTTTT. Amino acids: CASTKSTGASNTGELFF. The V call is TRBV6-1, the J call TRBJ2-2; 7 bases map to TRBD1. Per germline, CDR1 MNHNS and CDR2 SASEGT. V gave up 7 bases and J gave up 0 bases; unmatched junction bases: 11. The CDR3 is made up of 17 amino acids.

The gene calls are TRBV7-3 and TRBJ2-7, with 7 bases aligning to TRBD1. J gave up 5 bases and V 4 bases, and 11 bases lay outside the gene matches. CDR3 length: 15 amino acids. CDR1 and CDR2 (germline): SGHTA, FQGTGA. CDR3 in amino acids: CASSSPGQWGDEQYF. As DNA, the CDR3 is TGTGCCAGCAGCTCACCGGGACAGTGGGGTGACGAGCAGTACTTC.

In this sample, this clonotype turned up many times. The rearrangement joins TRBV9 to TRBJ2-7; 7 nucleotides align to TRBD2. The CDR3 covers 14 residues. CDR1 and CDR2 (germline): SGDLS, YYNGEE. Germline trimming cut 3 bases from V and 2 bases from J; bases unmatched to any gene: 5. The CDR3 DNA is TGTGCCAGCAGCGGAACTAGCGCCGCCTACGAGCAGTACTTC. This gives the protein CASSGTSAAYEQYF.

V usage is TRBV20-1 and J usage is TRBJ2-7, with D unclear. V dropped 5 bases and J dropped 7 bases, with 18 bases sitting between them. The CDR3 spans 13 residues. Germline V CDR1 and CDR2: DFQATT, SNEGSKA (reference sequence). In DNA, the CDR3 is TGCAGTGCTGGTGCAAGTACGAGGCGGGAGCAGTACTTC. Amino acids: CSAGASTRREQYF.

J is TRBJ2-2 and V is TRBV5-1; the match to TRBD2 covers 11 bases. This CDR3 contains 16 residues. CDR1 and CDR2 from the germline V gene are SGHRS and YFSETQ. Unmatched junction bases numbered 2, after V lost 2 bases and J lost 2 bases. The CDR3 region has the DNA TGCGCCAGCAGCTTACTAGCGGGAGAAAACACCGGGGAGCTGTTTTTT. Translating it yields CASSLLAGENTGELFF. Using reference TRBV5-1 and TRBJ2-2 for the parts outside the CDR3, the full variable domain is KAGVTQTPRYLIKTRGQQVTLSCSPISGHRSVSWYQQTPGQGLQFLFEYFSETQRNKGNFPGRFSGRQFSNSRSEMNVSTLELGDSALYLCASSLLAGENTGELFFGEGSRLTVL.

V is TRBV10-1 and J is TRBJ2-7; no definite D call. The CDR3 is made up of 15 amino acids. Between the trimmed V and J ends, which lost 6 bases and 3 bases, there was a span of 18 bases. Germline CDR1 is WNHNN and CDR2 is SYGVQD (reference sequence). Here the CDR3 reads CASRDPRVPGYEQYF. The CDR3 bases are TGCGCCAGCAGGGACCCTCGGGTCCCCGGCTACGAGCAGTACTTC.

Turning to this clonotype: A much larger clone sits a single nucleotide away, making a read error possible. This chain links TRBV27 with TRBJ2-4, with 12 bases fitting TRBD2. Gene TRBJ2-7 matches the end of the DNA better, so the J call may be wrong. CDR3 length: 13 amino acids. The germline gives CDR1 MNHEY, CDR2 SMNVEV (reference sequence). The CDR3 DNA follows: TGTGCCGGCGGACTAGCGGGGACCTACGAGCAGTACTTC. Protein product: CAGGLAGTYEQYF.

The gene calls are TRBV6-2 or TRBV6-3 and TRBJ2-2, with 8 bases fitting TRBD1. The CDR3 covers 13 residues. Germline CDR1 reads MNHEY; CDR2 reads SVGEGT. V was clipped by 8 bases and J by 6 bases; unmatched bases: 5. The CDR3 spells CASHRTGSGELFF. CDR3 sequence (DNA): TGTGCCAGCCACCGGACAGGGTCCGGGGAGCTGTTTTTT.

This clonotype was counted many times. The V gene is TRBV5-1, the J gene TRBJ2-1, with 10 bases identical to TRBD2. The germline V gene has CDR1 SGHRS and CDR2 YFSETQ. The CDR3 covers 18 residues. V trimming: 6 bases; J trimming: 2 bases; junction bases outside the gene matches: 14. CDR3 sequence (DNA): TGCGCCAGCAACGCCCGAGCCAGCGGGGGGGCCCCCTACAATGAGCAGTTCTTC. Translating it yields CASNARASGGAPYNEQFF.

The sample holds a few counts of this clonotype. This chain joins TRBV10-3 and TRBJ1-2, with D hard to call. The V end lost 10 bases, the J end lost 2 bases, and 20 bases lay between the germline ends. CDR3 size: 15 residues. The germline gives CDR1 ENHRY, CDR2 SYGVKD. This chain's CDR3 is CATHETETSNYGYTF. For the CDR3, the DNA is TGTGCCACCCACGAAACAGAGACAAGCAACTATGGCTACACCTTC.